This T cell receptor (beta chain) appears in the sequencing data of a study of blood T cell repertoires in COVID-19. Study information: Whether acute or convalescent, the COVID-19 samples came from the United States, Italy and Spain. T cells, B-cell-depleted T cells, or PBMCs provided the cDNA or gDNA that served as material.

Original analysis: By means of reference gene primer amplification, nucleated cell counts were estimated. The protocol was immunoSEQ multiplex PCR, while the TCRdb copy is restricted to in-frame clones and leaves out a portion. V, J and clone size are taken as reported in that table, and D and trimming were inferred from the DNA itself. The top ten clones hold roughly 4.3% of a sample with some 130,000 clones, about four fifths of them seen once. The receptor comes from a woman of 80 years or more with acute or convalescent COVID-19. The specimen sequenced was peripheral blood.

The CDR3 nucleotides read TGTGCCAGTGGGTCAGGGGGCCAGGCTAATGAAAAACTGTTTTTT. Translated, it gives CASGSGGQANEKLFF. V is TRBV19 and J is TRBJ1-4; 8 bases fit TRBD1. The ends lost 8 bases at V and 3 bases at J; junction bases unmatched: 8. The CDR3 has 15 amino acids. Germline CDR1 and CDR2: LNHDA and SQIVND (reference sequence).